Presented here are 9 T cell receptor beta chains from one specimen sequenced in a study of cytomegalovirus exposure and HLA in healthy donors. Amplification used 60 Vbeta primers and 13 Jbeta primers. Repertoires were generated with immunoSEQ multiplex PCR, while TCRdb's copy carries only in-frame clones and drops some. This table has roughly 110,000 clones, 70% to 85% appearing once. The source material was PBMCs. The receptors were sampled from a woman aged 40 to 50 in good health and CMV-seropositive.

CDR3 DNA sequence: TGTGCCAGTAGTGAAGCGGGAGCAGATACGCAGTATTTT. It is translated as CASSEAGADTQYF. The rearrangement links TRBV19 to TRBJ2-3; 8 positions match TRBD2. The V gene's germline CDR1 is LNHDA and CDR2 SQIVND (reference sequence). J gave up 4 bases and V 5 bases, and 2 bases lay outside the gene matches. The CDR3 contains 13 residues.

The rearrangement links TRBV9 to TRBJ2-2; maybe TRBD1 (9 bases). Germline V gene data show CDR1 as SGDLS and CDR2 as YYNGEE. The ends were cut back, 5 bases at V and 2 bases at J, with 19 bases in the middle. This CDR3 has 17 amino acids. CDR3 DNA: TGTGCCAGCAGTATTAGCGGGGACAGGGTTAACACCGGGGAGCTGTTTTTT. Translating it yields CASSISGDRVNTGELFF.

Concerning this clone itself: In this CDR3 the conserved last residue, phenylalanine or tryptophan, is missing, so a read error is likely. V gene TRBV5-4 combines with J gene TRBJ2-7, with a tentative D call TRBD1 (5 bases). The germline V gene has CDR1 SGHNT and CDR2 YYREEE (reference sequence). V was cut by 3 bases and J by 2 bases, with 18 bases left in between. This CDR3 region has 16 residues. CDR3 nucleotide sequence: TGTGCCAGCAGCTCCAACTTACTCCAGGGCCCCTACGAGCAGTACCTC. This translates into CASSSNLLQGPYEQYL.

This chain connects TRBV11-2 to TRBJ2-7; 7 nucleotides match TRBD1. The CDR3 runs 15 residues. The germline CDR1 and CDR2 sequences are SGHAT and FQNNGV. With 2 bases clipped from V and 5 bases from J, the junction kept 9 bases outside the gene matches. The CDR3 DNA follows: TGTGCCAGCAGCTTAAAGCGACAGGGAGTCCACGAGCAGTACTTC. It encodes CASSLKRQGVHEQYF.

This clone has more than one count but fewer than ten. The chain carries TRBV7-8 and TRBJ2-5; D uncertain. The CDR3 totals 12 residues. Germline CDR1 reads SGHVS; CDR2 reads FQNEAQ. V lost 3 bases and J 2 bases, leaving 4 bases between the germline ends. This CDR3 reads CASSFLQETQYF. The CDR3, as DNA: TGTGCCAGCAGCTTCTTACAAGAGACCCAGTACTTC.

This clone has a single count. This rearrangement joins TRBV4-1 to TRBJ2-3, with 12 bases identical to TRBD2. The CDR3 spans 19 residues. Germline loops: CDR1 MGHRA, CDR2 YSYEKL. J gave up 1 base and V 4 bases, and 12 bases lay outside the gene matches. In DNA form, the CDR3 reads TGCGCCAGCAGCCTGGGTTACCCGACTAGCGGGGGCCGCACAGATACGCAGTATTTT. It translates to CASSLGYPTSGGRTDTQYF.

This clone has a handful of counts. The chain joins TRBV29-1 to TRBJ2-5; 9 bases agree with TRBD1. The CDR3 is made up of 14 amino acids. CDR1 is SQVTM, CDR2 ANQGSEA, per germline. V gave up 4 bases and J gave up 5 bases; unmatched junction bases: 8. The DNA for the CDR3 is TGCAGCGTTGGATGGGGGACAGGGTTGGAGACCCAGTACTTC. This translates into CSVGWGTGLETQYF.

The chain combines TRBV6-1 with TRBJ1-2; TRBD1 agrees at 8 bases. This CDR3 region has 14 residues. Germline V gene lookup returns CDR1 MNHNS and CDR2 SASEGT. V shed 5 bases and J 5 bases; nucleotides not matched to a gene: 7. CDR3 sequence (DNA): TGTGCCAGCAGTACGCCAGGGGGCCGGTATGGCTACACCTTC. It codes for CASSTPGGRYGYTF.

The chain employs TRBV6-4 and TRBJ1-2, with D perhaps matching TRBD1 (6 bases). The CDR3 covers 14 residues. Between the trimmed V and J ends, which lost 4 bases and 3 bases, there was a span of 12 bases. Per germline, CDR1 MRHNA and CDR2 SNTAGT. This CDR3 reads CASSAITGYYGYTF. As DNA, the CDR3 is TGTGCCAGCAGTGCTATTACAGGGTACTATGGCTACACCTTC.